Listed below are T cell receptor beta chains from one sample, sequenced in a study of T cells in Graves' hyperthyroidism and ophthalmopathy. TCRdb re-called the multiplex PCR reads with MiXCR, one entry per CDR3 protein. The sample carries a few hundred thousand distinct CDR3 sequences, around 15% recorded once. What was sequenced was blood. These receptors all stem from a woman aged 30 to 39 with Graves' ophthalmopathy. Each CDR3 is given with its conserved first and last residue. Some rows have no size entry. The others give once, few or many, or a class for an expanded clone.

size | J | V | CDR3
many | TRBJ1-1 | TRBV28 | CASNPQGFSTFF
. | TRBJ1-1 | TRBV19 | CASSIPRTGGGEAFF
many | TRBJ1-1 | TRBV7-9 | CASSLTTETEAFF
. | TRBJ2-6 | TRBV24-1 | CATSDYAGGANVLTF
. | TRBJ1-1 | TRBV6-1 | CASSEYFRDTEAFF
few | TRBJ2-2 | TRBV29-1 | CSVSRNTGELFF
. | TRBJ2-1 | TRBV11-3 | CASSLNVGGRHNEQFF
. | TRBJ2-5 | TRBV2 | CASSRVREETQYF
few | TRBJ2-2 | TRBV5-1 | CASSLAGAKAGELFF
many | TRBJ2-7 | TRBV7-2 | CASSLDEVAGYEQYF
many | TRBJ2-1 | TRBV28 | CASSPPTRGTGDEQFF
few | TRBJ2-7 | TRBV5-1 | CASSLFAGPSYEQYF
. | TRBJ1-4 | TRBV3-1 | CASSQVTSPKVGKLFF
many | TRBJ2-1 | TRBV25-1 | CASSDWGQVEQFF
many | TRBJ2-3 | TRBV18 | CASSRLAGDTQYF
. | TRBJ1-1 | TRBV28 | CASSVTGGGTEAFF
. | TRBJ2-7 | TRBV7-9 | CASSLTVDPYEQYF
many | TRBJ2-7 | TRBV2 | CASSGLAGGREQYF
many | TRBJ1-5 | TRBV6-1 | CASKLGGHQPQHF
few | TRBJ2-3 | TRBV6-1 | CAIEMDRGLADTQYF
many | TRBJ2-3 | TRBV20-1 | CSAKNVAGGSTDTQYF
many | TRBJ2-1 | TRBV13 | CASSTRSSNEQFF
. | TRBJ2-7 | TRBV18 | CASSPPSRGAYEQYF
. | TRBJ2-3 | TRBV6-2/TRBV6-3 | CASRRASSTDTQYF
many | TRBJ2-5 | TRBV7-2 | CASSRGRQETQYF
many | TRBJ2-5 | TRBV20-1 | CSARTVQETQYF
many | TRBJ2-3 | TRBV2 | CASIRGGDTQYF
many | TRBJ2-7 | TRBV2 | CASSNDRNYEQYF
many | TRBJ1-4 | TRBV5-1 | CASSLARGDEKLFF
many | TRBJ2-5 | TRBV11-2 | CASSVGPPWETQYF
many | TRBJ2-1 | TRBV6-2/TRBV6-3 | CASSDHNEQFF
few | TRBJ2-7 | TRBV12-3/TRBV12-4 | CANAGQRLGEQYF
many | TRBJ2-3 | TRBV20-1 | CSASQPTPDNTDTQYF
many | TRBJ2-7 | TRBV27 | CASSPLTSGTYEQYF
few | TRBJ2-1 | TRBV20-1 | CSVEAGDDHEQFF
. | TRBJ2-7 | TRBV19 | CASSKGGGTYEQYF
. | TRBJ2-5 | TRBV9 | CASSVVEGRQETQYF
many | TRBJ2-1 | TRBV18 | CASSPHPNEQFF
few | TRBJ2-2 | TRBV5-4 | CASSLVGTGLTGELFF
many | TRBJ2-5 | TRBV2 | CASRERSPQETQYF
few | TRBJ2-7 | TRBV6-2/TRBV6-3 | CASSKSGSYEQYF